This T cell receptor (delta chain) came from a study of TRDV2 sequences in healthy donors (dated by TCRdb to 2018 to 2021). Background for the entire study: Some 22 single-cell-derived gamma9delta2 T cell clones spanning the full range of antitumor activity were TCR-sequenced and traced within the bulk repertoire. Study-wide conclusions, independent of this receptor: The observed TCRdelta repertoires were found to be highly focused, yet no correlation was observed between clonotype frequency and the antitumor functional potential of the respective clone. The TCRdelta clonotypes of several highly reactive clones appeared rare, since those clonotypes could not be detected in the bulk sequencing data from the donors of those clones.

The junction shows trimming of 3 bases on V and 0 bases on J, and the gene matches do not reach 12 bases of it. The germline V gene provides CDR1 GEAIGNYY and CDR2 EKD. The cysteine opens and the phenylalanine closes a CDR3 of 18 amino acids. The sequence is cut down to CDR3 DNA, 54 bases in frame from base 1. On this clone itself: Its binding antigen is unknown. No clone much larger than this one lies a single base away; base qualities are absent.

Library creation used PCR. Sequencing was performed on an Illumina MiSeq. The authors processed their data as follows. In reporting clonotype frequencies of the TRDV repertoire, clonotypes with just one read were left out. With CATT, TCRdb called clones again from the public reads; duplicate DNA rows were later joined. TCRdb's processing, not the study's, gives the V and J calls here. Recorded for this sample are a few thousand delta-chain clones; around 60% of them occurred a single time. In total, the top ten clones hold 14% of the sample. Complete TCR delta chain (Vdelta2) repertoires were sequenced in bulk to track the frequency of functionally characterized gamma9delta2 T cell clones. Peripheral blood of anonymous healthy donors was obtained by purchase from the Dutch blood bank. The gamma9delta2 T cells analyzed in the study were derived from peripheral blood of healthy donors.

The source of this sequence is a human donor in good health. The chain employs TRDV2 and TRDJ1, and TRDD3 aligns with 10 junction nucleotides. The sample taken for sequencing was Vd2+ gamma-delta T cells from blood. The cell subset or site label corresponds to: TCR Vdelta2-expressing (gamma9delta2) T cells. The CDR3 reads CACDEILLGDLYTDKLIF. The DNA is TGTGCCTGTGACGAGATCTTACTGGGGGATCTGTACACCGATAAACTCATCTTT.